Given below is one TCR beta chain in context. Its antigen is as yet unknown. The data belong to a study of siplizumab effects on memory and regulatory T cells. Study-wide results and limits: Treatment with siplizumab left mappable alloreactive CD4+ clones averaging approximately 69% Treg-derived, compared with roughly 26% in controls. A naive or memory phenotype could not be assigned to roughly 75-97% of the proliferating CD4+ or CD8+ clones.

Assays were performed on roughly 90,000 TCR templates per sample. The protocol was immunoSEQ multiplex PCR, while the TCRdb copy is restricted to in-frame clones and leaves out a portion. The sample has approximately 94,000 clones; more than 85% are singletons. Trimming removed 1 base from V and 2 bases from J, with 10 bases in between. Germline V CDR1 and CDR2: SGHNT, YYREEE (reference sequence). This CDR3 comprises 14 residues. Sequenced sample: CD4+ T cells sorted from blood. The origin of this receptor is a human donor in good health. This chain connects TRBV5-4 to TRBJ2-7; maybe TRBD1 (6 bases). This CDR3 is CASSLLGTTYEQYF. As DNA, the CDR3 is TGTGCCAGCAGCTTGCTCGGGACAACCTACGAGCAGTACTTC.